The present T cell receptor beta chain was sequenced within a study of T cells after yellow fever vaccination. CDR1 is MNHEY and CDR2 is SVGAGI in the germline V gene. The CDR3 totals 12 residues. Deletions cut 8 bases from V and 7 bases from J, with 12 bases between. This clonotype was found a few times. TCRdb passed the 5' RACE reads through MiXCR, listing each CDR3 protein once. The data contain some 320,000 distinct CDR3 sequences, less than 9.5% of them singletons. The receptor's source is a man between 18 and 35 years old who received the YFV17D yellow fever vaccine. The chain has TRBV6-5 and TRBJ1-5; tentative D call: TRBD1 (6 bases). The sample consisted of CD4+ T cells sorted from PBMCs, taken 5 days after the yellow fever booster vaccination. The CDR3, as DNA: TGTGCCAGCCCGACAGGCGGGCAGCCCCAGCATTTT. Its protein is CASPTGGQPQHF.